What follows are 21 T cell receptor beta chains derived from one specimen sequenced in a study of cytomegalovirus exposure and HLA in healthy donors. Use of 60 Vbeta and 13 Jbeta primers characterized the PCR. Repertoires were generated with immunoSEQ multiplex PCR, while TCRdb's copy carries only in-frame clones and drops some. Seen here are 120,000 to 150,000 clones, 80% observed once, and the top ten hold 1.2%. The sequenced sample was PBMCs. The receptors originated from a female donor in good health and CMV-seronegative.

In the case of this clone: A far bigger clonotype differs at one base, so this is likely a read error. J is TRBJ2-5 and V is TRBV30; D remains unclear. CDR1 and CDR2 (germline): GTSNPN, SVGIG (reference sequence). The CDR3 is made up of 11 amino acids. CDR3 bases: TGTACCTGTCCTCACGGCGGGACCCAGTACTTC. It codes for CTCPHGGTQYF.

The CDR3 bases are TGTGCCAGCAGTAGGGAGACGAACACTGAAGCTTTCTTT. Translation: CASSRETNTEAFF. The V call is TRBV27, the J call TRBJ1-1, with D unresolved. V was pared by 5 bases and J by 1 base, with 8 bases between. The germline gives CDR1 MNHEY, CDR2 SMNVEV (reference sequence). This CDR3 has 13 amino acids.

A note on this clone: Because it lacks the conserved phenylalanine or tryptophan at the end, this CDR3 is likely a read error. CDR3 loop: CASSGRQYYGYTV. Written as DNA, the CDR3 is TGTGCCAGCAGCGGACGACAGTACTATGGCTACACCGTC. This chain links TRBV5-6 with TRBJ1-2; maybe TRBD1 (5 bases). The CDR3 loop spans 13 amino acids. Trimming stripped 4 bases from V and 3 bases from J, with 10 bases between. CDR1 and CDR2 (germline): SGHDT, YYEEEE.

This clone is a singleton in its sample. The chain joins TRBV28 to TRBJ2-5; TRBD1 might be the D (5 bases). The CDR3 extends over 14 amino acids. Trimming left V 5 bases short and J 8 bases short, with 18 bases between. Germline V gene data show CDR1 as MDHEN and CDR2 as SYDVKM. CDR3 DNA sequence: TGTGCCAGCAGTCTTACGACAGTACCCAGAACCCAGTACTTC. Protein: CASSLTTVPRTQYF.

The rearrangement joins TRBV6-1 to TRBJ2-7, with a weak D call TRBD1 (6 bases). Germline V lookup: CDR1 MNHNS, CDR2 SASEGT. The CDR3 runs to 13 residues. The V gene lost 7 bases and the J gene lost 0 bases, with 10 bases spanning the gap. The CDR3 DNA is TGTGCCAGCAAGGACAGTAACTCCTACGAGCAGTACTTC. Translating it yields CASKDSNSYEQYF.

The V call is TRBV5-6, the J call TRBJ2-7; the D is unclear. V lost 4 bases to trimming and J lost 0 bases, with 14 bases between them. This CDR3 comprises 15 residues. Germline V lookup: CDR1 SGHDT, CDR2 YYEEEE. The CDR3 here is CASSPRLESSYEQYF. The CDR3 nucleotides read TGTGCCAGCAGCCCCAGACTGGAGAGCTCCTACGAGCAGTACTTC.

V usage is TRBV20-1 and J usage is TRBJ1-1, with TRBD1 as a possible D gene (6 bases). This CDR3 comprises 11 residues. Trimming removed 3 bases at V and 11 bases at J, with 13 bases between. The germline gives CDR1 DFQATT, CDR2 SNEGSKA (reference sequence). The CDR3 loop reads CSASDRPLAFF. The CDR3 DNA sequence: TGCAGTGCTAGTGACAGGCCTTTGGCTTTCTTT.

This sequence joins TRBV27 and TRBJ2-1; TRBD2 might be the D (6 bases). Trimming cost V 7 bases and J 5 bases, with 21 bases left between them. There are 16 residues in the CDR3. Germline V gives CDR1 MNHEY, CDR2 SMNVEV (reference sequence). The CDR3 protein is CASTPDGTGDNNEQFF. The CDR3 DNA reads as TGTGCCAGCACCCCGGATGGGACGGGAGATAACAATGAGCAGTTCTTC.

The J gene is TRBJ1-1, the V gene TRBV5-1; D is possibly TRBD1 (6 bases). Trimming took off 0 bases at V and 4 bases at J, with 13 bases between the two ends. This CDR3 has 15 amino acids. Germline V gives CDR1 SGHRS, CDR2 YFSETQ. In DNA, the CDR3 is TGCGCCAGCAGCTTGGGGGGGACACAACCCACTGAAGCTTTCTTT. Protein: CASSLGGTQPTEAFF.

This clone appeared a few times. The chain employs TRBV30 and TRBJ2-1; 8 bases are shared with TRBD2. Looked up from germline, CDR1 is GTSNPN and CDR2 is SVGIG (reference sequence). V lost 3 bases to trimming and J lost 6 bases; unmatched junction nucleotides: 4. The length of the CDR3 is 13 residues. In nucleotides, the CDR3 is TGTGCCTGGAGCGGGAGGGTTGTCAATGAGCAGTTCTTC. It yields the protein CAWSGRVVNEQFF.

The CDR3: CSAPGTYEQYF. In DNA form, the CDR3 reads TGCAGTGCCCCCGGGACTTACGAGCAGTACTTC. The chain carries TRBV20-1 and TRBJ2-7, with D possibly being TRBD2 (6 bases). Deletions cut 6 bases from V and 4 bases from J, with 10 bases between. The CDR3 is made up of 11 amino acids. Germline V gene sequence: CDR1 DFQATT, CDR2 SNEGSKA (reference sequence).

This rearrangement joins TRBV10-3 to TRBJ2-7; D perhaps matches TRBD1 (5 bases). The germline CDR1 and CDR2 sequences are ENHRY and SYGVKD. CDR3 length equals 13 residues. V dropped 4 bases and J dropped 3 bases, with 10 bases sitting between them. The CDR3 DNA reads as TGTGCCATCAGTGTGGGGCCGAACTACGAGCAGTACTTC. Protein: CAISVGPNYEQYF.

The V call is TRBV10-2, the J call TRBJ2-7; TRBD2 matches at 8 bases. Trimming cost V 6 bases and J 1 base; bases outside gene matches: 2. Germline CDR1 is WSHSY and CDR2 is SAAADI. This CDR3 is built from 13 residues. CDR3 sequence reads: CASRVAGSYEQYF. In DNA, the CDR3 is TGCGCCAGCAGGGTAGCGGGGTCCTACGAGCAGTACTTC.

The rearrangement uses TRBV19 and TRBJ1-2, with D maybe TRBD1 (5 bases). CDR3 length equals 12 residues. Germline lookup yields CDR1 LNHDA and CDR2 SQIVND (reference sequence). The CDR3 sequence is CATQAGLEGYTF. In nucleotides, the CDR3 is TGTGCAACCCAGGCAGGGTTGGAAGGCTACACCTTC. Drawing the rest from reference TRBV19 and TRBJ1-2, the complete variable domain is DGGITQSPKYLFRKEGQNVTLSCEQNLNHDAMYWYRQDPGQGLRLIYYSQIVNDFQKGDIAEGYSVSREKKESFPLTVTSAQKNPTAFYLCATQAGLEGYTFGSGTRLTVV.

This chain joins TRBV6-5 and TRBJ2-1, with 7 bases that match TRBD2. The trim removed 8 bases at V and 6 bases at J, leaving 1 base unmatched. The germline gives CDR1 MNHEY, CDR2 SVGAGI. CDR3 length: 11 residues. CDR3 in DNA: TGTGCCAGCCTAGCGGCCAATGAGCAGTTCTTC. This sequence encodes CASLAANEQFF.

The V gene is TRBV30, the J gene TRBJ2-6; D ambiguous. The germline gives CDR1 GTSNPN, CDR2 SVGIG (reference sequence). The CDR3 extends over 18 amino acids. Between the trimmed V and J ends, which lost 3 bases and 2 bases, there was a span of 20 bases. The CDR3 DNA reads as TGTGCCTGGAGACTGAGGTGGCTTGAAAAAACTGGGGCCAACGTCCTGACTTTC. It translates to CAWRLRWLEKTGANVLTF.

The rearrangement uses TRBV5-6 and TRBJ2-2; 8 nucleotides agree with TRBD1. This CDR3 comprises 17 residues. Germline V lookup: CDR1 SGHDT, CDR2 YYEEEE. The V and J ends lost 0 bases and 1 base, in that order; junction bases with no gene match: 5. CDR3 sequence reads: CASSLGAGTGNTGELFF. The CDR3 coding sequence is TGTGCCAGCAGCTTGGGGGCCGGGACAGGGAACACCGGGGAGCTGTTTTTT. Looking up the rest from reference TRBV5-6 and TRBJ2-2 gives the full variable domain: DAGVTQSPTHLIKTRGQQVTLRCSPKSGHDTVSWYQQALGQGPQFIFQYYEEEERQRGNFPDRFSGHQFPNYSSELNVNALLLGDSALYLCASSLGAGTGNTGELFFGEGSRLTVL.

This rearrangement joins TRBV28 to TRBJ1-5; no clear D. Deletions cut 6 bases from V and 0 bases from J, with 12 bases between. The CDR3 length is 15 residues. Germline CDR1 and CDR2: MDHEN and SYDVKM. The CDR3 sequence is CASSPQADSNQPQHF. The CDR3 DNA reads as TGTGCCAGCAGCCCTCAGGCAGATAGCAATCAGCCCCAGCATTTT.

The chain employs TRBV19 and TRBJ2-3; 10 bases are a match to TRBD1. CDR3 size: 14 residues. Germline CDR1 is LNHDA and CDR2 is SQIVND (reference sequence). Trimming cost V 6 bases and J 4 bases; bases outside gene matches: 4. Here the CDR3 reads CASRDRGRADTQYF. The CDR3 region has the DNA TGTGCCAGTAGGGACAGGGGGAGAGCAGATACGCAGTATTTT.

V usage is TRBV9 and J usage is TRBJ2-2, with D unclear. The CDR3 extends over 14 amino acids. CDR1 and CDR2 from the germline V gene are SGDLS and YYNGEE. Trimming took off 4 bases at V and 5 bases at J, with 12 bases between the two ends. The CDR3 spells CASSFEIETGELFF. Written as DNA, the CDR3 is TGTGCCAGCAGCTTTGAGATAGAAACCGGGGAGCTGTTTTTT.

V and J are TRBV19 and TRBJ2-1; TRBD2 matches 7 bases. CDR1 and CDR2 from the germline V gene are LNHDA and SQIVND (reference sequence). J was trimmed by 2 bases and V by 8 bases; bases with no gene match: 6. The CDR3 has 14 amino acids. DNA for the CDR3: TGTGCCAGTGGCCGGGGGGATACCTACAATGAGCAGTTCTTC. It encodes CASGRGDTYNEQFF.